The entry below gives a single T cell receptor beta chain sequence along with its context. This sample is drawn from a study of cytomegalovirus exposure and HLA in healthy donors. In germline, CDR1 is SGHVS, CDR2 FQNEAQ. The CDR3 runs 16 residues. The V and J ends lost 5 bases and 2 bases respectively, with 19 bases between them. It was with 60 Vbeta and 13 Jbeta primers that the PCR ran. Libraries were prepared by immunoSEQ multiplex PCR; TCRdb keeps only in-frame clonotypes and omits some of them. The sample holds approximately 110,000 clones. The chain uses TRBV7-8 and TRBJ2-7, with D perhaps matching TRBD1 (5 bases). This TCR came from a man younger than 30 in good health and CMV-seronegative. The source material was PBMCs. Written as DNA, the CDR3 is TGTGCCAGCAGCCACTGGACAATCCGCGCCCCCTACGAGCAGTACTTC. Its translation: CASSHWTIRAPYEQYF.